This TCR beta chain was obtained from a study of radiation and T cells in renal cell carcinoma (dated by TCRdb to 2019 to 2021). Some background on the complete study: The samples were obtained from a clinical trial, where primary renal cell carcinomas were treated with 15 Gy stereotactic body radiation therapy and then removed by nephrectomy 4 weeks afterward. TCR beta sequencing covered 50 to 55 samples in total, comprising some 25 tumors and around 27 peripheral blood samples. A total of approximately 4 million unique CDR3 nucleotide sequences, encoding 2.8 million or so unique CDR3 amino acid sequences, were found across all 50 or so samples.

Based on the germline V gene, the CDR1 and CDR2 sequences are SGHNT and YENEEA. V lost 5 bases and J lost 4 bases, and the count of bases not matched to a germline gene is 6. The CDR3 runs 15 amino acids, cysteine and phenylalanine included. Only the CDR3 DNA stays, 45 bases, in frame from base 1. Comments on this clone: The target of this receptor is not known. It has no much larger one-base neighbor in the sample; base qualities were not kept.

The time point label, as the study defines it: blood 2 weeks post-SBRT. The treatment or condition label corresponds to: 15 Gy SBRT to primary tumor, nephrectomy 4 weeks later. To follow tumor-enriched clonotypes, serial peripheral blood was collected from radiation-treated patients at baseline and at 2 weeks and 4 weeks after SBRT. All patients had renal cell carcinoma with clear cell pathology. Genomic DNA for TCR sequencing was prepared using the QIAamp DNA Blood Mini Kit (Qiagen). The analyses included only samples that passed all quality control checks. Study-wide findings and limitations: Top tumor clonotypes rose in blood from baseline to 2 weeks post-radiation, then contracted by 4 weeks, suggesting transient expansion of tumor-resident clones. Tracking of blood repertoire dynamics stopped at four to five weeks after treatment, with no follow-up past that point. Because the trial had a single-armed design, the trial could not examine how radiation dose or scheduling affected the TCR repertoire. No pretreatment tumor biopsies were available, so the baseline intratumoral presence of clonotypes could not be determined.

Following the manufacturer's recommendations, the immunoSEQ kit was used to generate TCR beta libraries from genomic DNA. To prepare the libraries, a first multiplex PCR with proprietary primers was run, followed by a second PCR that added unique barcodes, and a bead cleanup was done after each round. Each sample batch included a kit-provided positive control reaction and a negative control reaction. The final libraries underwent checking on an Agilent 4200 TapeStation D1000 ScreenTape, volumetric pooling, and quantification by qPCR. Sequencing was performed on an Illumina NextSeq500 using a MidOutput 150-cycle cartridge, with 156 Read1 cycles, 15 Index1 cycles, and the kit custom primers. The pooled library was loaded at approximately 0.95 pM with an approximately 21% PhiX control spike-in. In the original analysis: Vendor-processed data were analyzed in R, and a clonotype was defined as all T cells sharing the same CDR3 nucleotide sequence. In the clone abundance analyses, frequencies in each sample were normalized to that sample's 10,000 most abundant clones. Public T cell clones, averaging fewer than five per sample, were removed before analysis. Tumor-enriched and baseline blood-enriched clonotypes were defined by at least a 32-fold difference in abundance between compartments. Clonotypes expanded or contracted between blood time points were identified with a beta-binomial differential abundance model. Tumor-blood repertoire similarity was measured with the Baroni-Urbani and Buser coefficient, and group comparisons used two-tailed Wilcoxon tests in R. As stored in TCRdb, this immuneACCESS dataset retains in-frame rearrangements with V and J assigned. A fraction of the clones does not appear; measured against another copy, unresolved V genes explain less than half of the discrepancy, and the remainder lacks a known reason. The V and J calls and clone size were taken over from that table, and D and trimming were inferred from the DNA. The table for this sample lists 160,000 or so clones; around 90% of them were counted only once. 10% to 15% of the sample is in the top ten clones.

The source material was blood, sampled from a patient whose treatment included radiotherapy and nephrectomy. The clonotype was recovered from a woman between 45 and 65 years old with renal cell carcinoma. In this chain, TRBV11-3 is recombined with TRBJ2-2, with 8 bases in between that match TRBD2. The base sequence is TGTGCCAGCAGCCCAATTAGCGGGGCCACCGGGGAGCTGTTTTTT. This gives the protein CASSPISGATGELFF.